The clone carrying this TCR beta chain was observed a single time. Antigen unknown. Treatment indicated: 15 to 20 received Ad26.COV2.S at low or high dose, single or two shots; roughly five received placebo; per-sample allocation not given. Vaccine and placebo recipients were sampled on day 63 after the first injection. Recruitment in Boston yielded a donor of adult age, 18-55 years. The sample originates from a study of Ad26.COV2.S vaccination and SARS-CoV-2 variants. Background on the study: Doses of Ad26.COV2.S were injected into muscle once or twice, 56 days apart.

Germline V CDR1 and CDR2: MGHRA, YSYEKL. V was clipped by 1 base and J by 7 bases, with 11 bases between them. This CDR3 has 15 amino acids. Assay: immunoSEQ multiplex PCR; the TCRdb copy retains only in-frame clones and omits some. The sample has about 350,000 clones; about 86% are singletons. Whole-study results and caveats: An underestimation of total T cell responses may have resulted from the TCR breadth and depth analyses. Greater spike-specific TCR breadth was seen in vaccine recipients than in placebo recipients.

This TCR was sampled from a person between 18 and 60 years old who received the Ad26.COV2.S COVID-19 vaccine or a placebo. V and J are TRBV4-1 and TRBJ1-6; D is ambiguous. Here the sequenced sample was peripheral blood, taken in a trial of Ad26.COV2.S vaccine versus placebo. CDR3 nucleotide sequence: TGCGCCAGCAGCCAAGTGGTGGTGGGGAATTCACCCCTCCACTTT. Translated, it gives CASSQVVVGNSPLHF.